The next 32 T cell receptor beta chains were all read from a single sample in a study of T-cell reconstitution after alpha-beta-depleted transplantation in children (dated by TCRdb to 2016 to 2018). Libraries were built with PCR. These reads were obtained on an Illumina HiSeq 2500. To normalize quantification of the TCRbeta repertoire, the TCR libraries were built with molecular barcoding that relied on unique molecular identifiers. TCRdb passed the public sequencing reads through fastp at Q25 and MiXCR, retaining productive beta sequences. Identical CDR3 proteins give one entry, which carries the most common genes and DNA. This sample gives 200,000 to 250,000 distinct CDR3 sequences in total; about 12% of them show up just once. Around 2.5% of the sample comes from the top ten. Sequencing used PBMCs from the stem cell graft donor, obtained from the stem cell graft. The receptor source for this set is a human donor who donated a stem cell graft to a child with acute lymphoblastic leukemia.

This clonotype was seen only a few times. The V call is TRBV20-1, the J call TRBJ2-7; 10 bases fit TRBD2. The CDR3 runs 17 residues. The ends lost 2 bases at V and 0 bases at J; junction bases unmatched: 10. The V gene's germline CDR1 is DFQATT and CDR2 SNEGSKA (reference sequence). CDR3 in amino acids: CSARTKGASGGSYEQYF. The DNA of the CDR3 is TGCAGTGCTAGAACAAAAGGGGCTAGCGGGGGCTCCTACGAGCAGTACTTC.

Many counts were recorded for this clonotype. The genes are TRBV24-1 and TRBJ2-1, with D perhaps TRBD2 (6 bases). This CDR3 is 12 amino acids long. V was pared by 3 bases and J by 11 bases, with 10 bases between. The germline CDR1 and CDR2 sequences are KGHDR and SFDVKD. This CDR3 reads CATSDPGLQQFF. The CDR3 DNA follows: TGTGCCACCAGTGATCCCGGACTACAGCAGTTCTTC.

This clonotype was counted a single time. This clone may be a read error of a much larger clone one base away. The chain links TRBV4-3 to TRBJ2-1, with 9 bases matching TRBD2. CDR3 length: 15 amino acids. The germline gives CDR1 LGHNA, CDR2 YSLEER. The CDR3 is CASTQIAGANNEQFF. As DNA, the CDR3 is TGCGCCAGCACCCAAATAGCGGGAGCCAACAATGAGCAGTTCTTC.

The V and J genes are TRBV12-3 or TRBV12-4 and TRBJ2-7; D gene unclear. The CDR3 has 15 residues. Deletions cut 4 bases from V and 2 bases from J, with 15 bases between. Here the CDR3 reads CASSSPQEPPYEQYF. The CDR3 bases are TGTGCCAGCAGTTCCCCCCAAGAACCCCCCTACGAGCAGTACTTC.

The V gene is TRBV12-3 or TRBV12-4, the J gene TRBJ2-1; D call uncertain. Trimming removed 7 bases from V and 6 bases from J, with 16 bases in between. The CDR3 loop spans 14 amino acids. The CDR3 DNA is TGTGCCAGCACCCCAGTGTTAGCTCGCAATGAGCAGTTCTTC. Amino acid sequence: CASTPVLARNEQFF.

The chain employs TRBV11-2 and TRBJ1-3, with D perhaps TRBD1 (5 bases). Germline V gene sequence: CDR1 SGHAT, CDR2 FQNNGV. The CDR3 contains 15 residues. The V end was cut by 8 bases, the J end by 2 bases, with 16 bases between. The CDR3 sequence: CASSSLGDAGNTIYF. CDR3 DNA sequence: TGTGCCAGCTCGTCCTTAGGGGACGCTGGAAACACCATATATTTT.

This clonotype was recorded at least ten times. V and J are TRBV6-2 or TRBV6-3 and TRBJ2-2, with D maybe TRBD1 (6 bases). The CDR3 covers 14 residues. Per the germline V gene, CDR1 is MNHEY and CDR2 is SVGEGT. V was trimmed by 7 bases and J by 5 bases, leaving 14 bases between them. The CDR3 is CASTDRWRTGELFF. The DNA for the CDR3 is TGTGCCAGCACCGACAGGTGGAGAACCGGGGAGCTGTTTTTT.

This clonotype has a count of ten or more. V and J are TRBV6-1 and TRBJ2-4, with no clear D. V was trimmed by 4 bases and J by 0 bases, leaving 7 bases between them. The germline V gene encodes CDR1 MNHNS and CDR2 SASEGT. CDR3 length: 14 residues. This CDR3 reads CASSAVGAKNIQYF. CDR3 nucleotide sequence: TGTGCCAGCAGTGCCGTTGGAGCCAAAAACATTCAGTACTTC.

This clonotype was counted at least ten times. CDR3 in DNA: TGTGCCAGCAGTGCGAGGGCAGGGGCGGCCTATGGCTACACCTTC. This gives the protein CASSARAGAAYGYTF. The chain carries TRBV2 and TRBJ1-2; weak D call: TRBD1 (6 bases). This CDR3 region has 15 residues. The V gene's germline CDR1 is SNHLY and CDR2 FYNNEI. V lost 4 bases, J lost 4 bases, and 16 bases lay in between. The full variable domain, with the rest looked up from reference TRBV2 and TRBJ1-2, is EPEVTQTPSHQVTQMGQEVILRCVPISNHLYFYWYRQILGQKVEFLVSFYNNEISEKSEIFDDQFSVERPDGSNFTLKIRSTKLEDSAMYFCASSARAGAAYGYTFGSGTRLTVV.

As concerns this clonotype: One base away lies a much larger clone, so this may be a sequencing read error. The chain couples TRBV20-1 to TRBJ2-1, with 9 bases identical to TRBD2. The CDR3 is 15 amino acids. Per the germline V gene, CDR1 is DFQATT and CDR2 is SNEGSKA (reference sequence). The DNA for the CDR3 is TGCTGTGCTAGCGGGGACAGTGCCTTTTACAATGAGCAGTTCTTC. It is translated as CCASGDSAFYNEQFF.

The V gene is TRBV29-1, the J gene TRBJ2-4; D not resolved. The V and J ends lost 7 bases and 2 bases respectively, with 6 bases between them. The CDR3 runs to 11 residues. Germline CDR1 reads SQVTM; CDR2 reads ANQGSEA. This CDR3 is CSAETKNIQYF. DNA for the CDR3: TGCAGCGCCGAGACCAAAAACATTCAGTACTTC.

This clonotype was detected only a few times. The chain links TRBV18 to TRBJ1-2, with TRBD1 matching 10 bases. Germline V gives CDR1 KGHSH, CDR2 LQKENI. This CDR3 has 15 amino acids. V shed 5 bases, J shed 0 bases, and the junction held 3 bases outside the gene matches. The CDR3 sequence is CASSSDRGPNYGYTF. The DNA for the CDR3 is TGTGCCAGCTCATCAGACAGGGGGCCTAACTATGGCTACACCTTC.

At least ten counts were recorded for this clonotype. V and J are TRBV12-3 or TRBV12-4 and TRBJ2-3; 8 nucleotides line up with TRBD2. This CDR3 has 14 amino acids. With V trimmed by 5 bases and J by 5 bases, 6 bases remained unmatched. The CDR3 spells CASSGSGDIDTQYF. CDR3 coding DNA: TGTGCCAGCAGTGGTAGCGGGGATATAGATACGCAGTATTTT.

This clonotype appeared many times. The J gene is TRBJ1-4, the V gene TRBV5-1; 7 bases line up with TRBD1. The germline gives CDR1 SGHRS, CDR2 YFSETQ. V shed 0 bases and J 4 bases; nucleotides not matched to a gene: 0. CDR3 length: 14 residues. CDR3 DNA: TGCGCCAGCAGCTTGGGACAGGGTAATGAAAAACTGTTTTTT. Protein: CASSLGQGNEKLFF. Full variable domain (rest looked up from reference TRBV5-1 and TRBJ1-4): KAGVTQTPRYLIKTRGQQVTLSCSPISGHRSVSWYQQTPGQGLQFLFEYFSETQRNKGNFPGRFSGRQFSNSRSEMNVSTLELGDSALYLCASSLGQGNEKLFFGSGTQLSVL.

This clonotype was seen ten or more times. V and J are TRBV12-3 or TRBV12-4 and TRBJ1-5; TRBD1 agrees at 7 bases. The CDR3 sequence is 15 residues long. With V trimmed by 5 bases and J by 3 bases, 7 bases remained unmatched. Here the CDR3 reads CASSPQGGPNQPQHF. The CDR3 nucleotides read TGTGCCAGCAGTCCTCAGGGGGGCCCCAATCAGCCCCAGCATTTT.

This clonotype was detected a few times. The junction and the germline gene differ at one end; a read error may be behind it. The V gene is TRBV6-5, the J gene TRBJ2-2, with TRBD2 as a possible D gene (5 bases). The germline CDR1 and CDR2 sequences are MNHEY and SVGAGI. CDR3 length: 12 residues. CDR3 nucleotide sequence: TGTGCCAGCCGGATGAACACCGGGGAGCTGGTTTTT. It codes for CASRMNTGELVF.

This clonotype was seen ten or more times. The chain recombines TRBV10-3 with TRBJ1-1; the match to TRBD1 covers 10 bases. The junction had 8 bases not matched to a gene; V was cut back by 10 bases and J by 6 bases. This CDR3 comprises 13 residues. Germline assignment: CDR1 ENHRY and CDR2 SYGVKD. The CDR3: CATGTGVSPEAFF. The CDR3 DNA is TGTGCCACGGGGACAGGGGTTTCCCCTGAAGCTTTCTTT.

The V gene is TRBV6-1, the J gene TRBJ1-5; D may be TRBD1 (5 bases). Trimming stripped 6 bases from V and 0 bases from J, with 15 bases between. Looked up from germline, CDR1 is MNHNS and CDR2 is SASEGT. The CDR3 spans 16 residues. The CDR3 sequence: CASRGTGTDSNQPQHF. CDR3 DNA: TGTGCCAGCAGGGGGACCGGGACGGATAGCAATCAGCCCCAGCATTTT.

This clonotype was recorded a few times. This sequence joins TRBV9 and TRBJ1-2, with 12 bases matching TRBD1. The V and J ends lost 2 bases and 8 bases, in that order; junction bases with no gene match: 7. The V gene's germline CDR1 is SGDLS and CDR2 YYNGEE. CDR3 length: 15 residues. The CDR3: CASSVLGQGARGYTF. DNA of the CDR3: TGTGCCAGCAGCGTCCTGGGACAGGGGGCAAGAGGCTACACCTTC. The full variable domain, in which reference TRBV9 and TRBJ1-2 provide the parts outside the CDR3, is DSGVTQTPKHLITATGQRVTLRCSPRSGDLSVYWYQQSLDQGLQFLIQYYNGEERAKGNILERFSAQQFPDLHSELNLSSLELGDSALYFCASSVLGQGARGYTFGSGTRLTVV.

V is TRBV21-1 and J is TRBJ1-2. TRBV21-1 represents a pseudogene. The CDR3 totals 13 residues. CDR3 amino acids: CASSMDSPYGYTF. Written as DNA, the CDR3 is TGTGCCAGCAGCATGGATTCCCCCTATGGCTACACCTTC.

The CDR3 spells CASSSRGGSSDTQYF. In DNA form, the CDR3 reads TGTGCCAGCAGCTCCCGCGGCGGGAGTTCAGATACGCAGTATTTT. This rearrangement joins TRBV7-8 to TRBJ2-3; TRBD2 matches 7 bases. The CDR3 totals 15 residues. V lost 4 bases to trimming and J lost 4 bases; unmatched junction nucleotides: 8. Germline values: CDR1 SGHVS, CDR2 FQNEAQ.

Ten or more counts support this clonotype. The J gene is TRBJ1-1, the V gene TRBV7-9, with a possible D match to TRBD1 (5 bases). The CDR3 has 15 amino acids. The V end was cut by 4 bases, the J end by 5 bases, with 17 bases between. Per the germline V gene, CDR1 is SEHNR and CDR2 is FQNEAQ (reference sequence). DNA of the CDR3: TGTGCCAGCAGCTCCACCGGGGGGTTAGGGACTGAAGCTTTCTTT. Translating gives CASSSTGGLGTEAFF.

This clonotype was picked up a small number of times. J is TRBJ2-1 and V is TRBV24-1, with D possibly TRBD1 on 5 matching bases. The germline V gene encodes CDR1 KGHDR and CDR2 SFDVKD. Trimming took off 4 bases at V and 1 base at J, with 13 bases between the two ends. The CDR3 is 16 residues long. As DNA, the CDR3 is TGTGCCACCAGTGAGTACCAAGGGGCTTCCTACAATGAGCAGTTCTTC. It is translated as CATSEYQGASYNEQFF.

In its sample, this clonotype was seen many times. This chain uses TRBV24-1 with TRBJ2-7, with D maybe TRBD1 (5 bases). Germline CDR1 is KGHDR and CDR2 is SFDVKD. The V and J ends lost 0 bases and 3 bases respectively, with 23 bases between them. CDR3 size: 19 residues. CDR3 region: CATSDLQFKAGKLYYEQYF. In nucleotides, the CDR3 is TGTGCCACCAGTGATTTGCAATTTAAGGCAGGGAAGTTATACTACGAGCAGTACTTC.

This clonotype was found a few times. The V call is TRBV5-1, the J call TRBJ2-7, with D tentatively TRBD1 or TRBD2 (5 bases each). Germline assignment: CDR1 SGHRS and CDR2 YFSETQ. V was cut by 0 bases and J by 0 bases, with 10 bases left in between. The CDR3 has 15 residues. Here the CDR3 reads CASSLELGVSYEQYF. DNA for the CDR3: TGCGCCAGCAGCTTGGAACTGGGGGTCTCCTACGAGCAGTACTTC.

This clonotype was observed at least ten times. The V and J genes are TRBV5-1 and TRBJ1-1, with a tentative D call TRBD1 (6 bases). The CDR3 runs to 15 residues. The germline V gene has CDR1 SGHRS and CDR2 YFSETQ. V dropped 0 bases and J dropped 0 bases, with 9 bases sitting between them. The CDR3 DNA reads as TGCGCCAGCAGCTTGGAGGCAGGGGTGAACACTGAAGCTTTCTTT. This translates into CASSLEAGVNTEAFF.

This clonotype was detected many times. This sequence joins TRBV27 and TRBJ2-5; maybe TRBD1 (6 bases). The ends were cut back, 4 bases at V and 5 bases at J, with 17 bases in the middle. Germline loops: CDR1 MNHEY, CDR2 SMNVEV (reference sequence). The CDR3 extends over 15 amino acids. The CDR3 here is CASSSAPGVYETQYF. The DNA for the CDR3 is TGTGCCAGCAGTTCCGCGCCAGGGGTTTATGAGACCCAGTACTTC.

This sequence joins TRBV11-2 and TRBJ2-7; 7 bases are shared with TRBD1. The CDR3 length is 13 residues. Germline assignment: CDR1 SGHAT and CDR2 FQNNGV. V gave up 6 bases and J gave up 3 bases; unmatched junction bases: 5. The CDR3 region has the DNA TGTGCCAGCAGTACAGGGGATTACTACGAGCAGTACTTC. Its translation: CASSTGDYYEQYF. Combining the CDR3 with reference TRBV11-2 and TRBJ2-7 gives the whole variable domain EAGVAQSPRYKIIEKRQSVAFWCNPISGHATLYWYQQILGQGPKLLIQFQNNGVVDDSQLPKDRFSAERLKGVDSTLKIQPAKLEDSAVYLCASSTGDYYEQYFGPGTRLTVT.

This chain connects TRBV20-1 to TRBJ1-5; TRBD1 matches at 8 bases. The CDR3 has 14 amino acids. The germline gives CDR1 DFQATT, CDR2 SNEGSKA (reference sequence). The ends lost 6 bases at V and 5 bases at J; junction bases unmatched: 9. CDR3 DNA: TGCAGTGCAACCGACAGGGGAGCTTATCAGCCCCAGCATTTT. Encoded protein: CSATDRGAYQPQHF.

This clonotype was detected many times. V and J are TRBV20-1 and TRBJ2-5; D gene unclear. This CDR3 comprises 15 residues. Trimming cost V 3 bases and J 5 bases, with 19 bases left between them. Germline assignment: CDR1 DFQATT and CDR2 SNEGSKA (reference sequence). CDR3 loop: CSASHSTPTSETQYF. CDR3 nucleotide sequence: TGCAGTGCTAGCCACTCGACTCCTACTTCCGAGACCCAGTACTTC.

This clonotype occurred many times. The rearrangement links TRBV29-1 to TRBJ2-7; a weak D match, TRBD1 (6 bases). CDR3 length: 12 amino acids. Germline V gives CDR1 SQVTM, CDR2 ANQGSEA. Trimming stripped 6 bases from V and 6 bases from J, with 15 bases between. CDR3 in amino acids: CSVGDMSSEQYF. As DNA, the CDR3 is TGCAGCGTCGGGGACATGAGTAGCGAGCAGTACTTC.

On this clonotype itself: A much larger clone sits a single nucleotide away, making a read error possible. This chain links TRBV12-3 or TRBV12-4 with TRBJ2-7; TRBD1 matches 8 bases. This CDR3 comprises 15 residues. V was pared by 3 bases and J by 5 bases, with 9 bases of the junction left unmatched. CDR3 nucleotides: TGTGCCAGCAGTTTCTGGGCAGGGGGCGGGCACGAGCAGTACTTC. Its protein product is CASSFWAGGGHEQYF.